Below are 20 T cell receptor beta chains sequenced from a single sample in a study of blood T cells in healthy people across ages. Primers used in a second PCR of roughly 6 to 11 cycles were a sample-barcoded 5' primer and a J-beta primer mix. Via MiXCR, TCRdb re-called the 5' RACE reads, giving one row per CDR3 protein. The sample lists 1 million or so distinct CDR3 sequences; approximately 25% were seen once. The data were also submitted as part of a second study, on T cells of mothers and their children.

Specimen: blood. These receptors came from a girl aged 2-9 years in good health.

This clonotype has more than one count but fewer than ten. The chain couples TRBV4-3 to TRBJ1-2; no clear D gene. This CDR3 contains 14 residues. In germline, CDR1 is LGHNA, CDR2 YSLEER. V lost 0 bases and J lost 8, with 13 bases in between. As DNA, the CDR3 is TGCGCCAGCAGCCAAGAGGCCGCCCGAGAGGGCTACACCTTC. It yields the protein CASSQEAAREGYTF.

The V call is TRBV28, the J call TRBJ2-4; possibly TRBD2 for D (6 bases). The CDR3 has 14 amino acids. The V gene lost 3 bases and the J gene lost 4 bases, with 10 bases spanning the gap. Per germline, CDR1 MDHEN and CDR2 SYDVKM. In DNA form, the CDR3 reads TGTGCCAGCAGTTTGGGCGGGATGAAAAACATTCAGTACTTC. Encoded protein: CASSLGGMKNIQYF. Together with reference TRBV28 and TRBJ2-4, the CDR3 gives the full variable domain: DVKVTQSSRYLVKRTGEKVFLECVQDMDHENMFWYRQDPGLGLRLIYFSYDVKMKEKGDIPEGYSVSREKKERFSLILESASTNQTSMYLCASSLGGMKNIQYFGAGTRLSVL.

The chain combines TRBV19 with TRBJ2-3; no clear D. In germline, CDR1 is LNHDA, CDR2 SQIVND (reference sequence). The length of the CDR3 is 14 residues. Trimming stripped 5 bases from V and 2 bases from J, with 11 bases between. The chain's CDR3 is CASSLQSVTDTQYF. The CDR3 coding sequence is TGTGCCAGTAGTCTACAGTCAGTCACAGATACGCAGTATTTT.

The chain recombines TRBV12-3 or TRBV12-4 with TRBJ1-6; 9 nucleotides agree with TRBD1. Trimming cost V 6 bases and J 7 bases; bases outside gene matches: 4. This CDR3 contains 14 residues. CDR3: CASRATGGNSPLHF. The CDR3 nucleotides read TGTGCCAGCAGGGCAACAGGGGGCAATTCACCCCTCCACTTT.

This clonotype was observed a handful of times. The CDR3 DNA is TGTGCCAGCAGTATATCAAGCCAGAGTGAGACCCAGTACTTC. This gives the protein CASSISSQSETQYF. The chain couples TRBV9 to TRBJ2-5; the D is unclear. Germline V gene sequence: CDR1 SGDLS, CDR2 YYNGEE. The CDR3 contains 14 residues. V was pared by 5 bases and J by 5 bases, with 16 bases between.

The chain joins TRBV14 to TRBJ2-3; no clear D. In germline, CDR1 is SGHDN, CDR2 FVKESK. This CDR3 is built from 14 residues. The ends were cut back, 1 base at V and 0 bases at J, with 5 bases in the middle. The CDR3 loop reads CASSQGISTDTQYF. As DNA, the CDR3 is TGTGCCAGCAGCCAAGGGATTAGCACAGATACGCAGTATTTT. The variable domain in full, with the rest retrieved from reference TRBV14 and TRBJ2-3, is EAGVTQFPSHSVIEKGQTVTLRCDPISGHDNLYWYRRVMGKEIKFLLHFVKESKQDESGMPNNRFLAERTGGTYSTLKVQPAELEDSGVYFCASSQGISTDTQYFGPGTRLTVL.

This chain connects TRBV12-3 or TRBV12-4 to TRBJ2-7; D might be TRBD2 (5 bases). The CDR3 spans 14 residues. Trimming left V 4 bases short and J 9 bases short, with 19 bases between. For the CDR3, the DNA is TGTGCCAGCAGTTCCCGGGTCGCGGAACTAGGGCAGTACTTC. Protein sequence: CASSSRVAELGQYF.

V and J are TRBV6-5 and TRBJ2-3; 7 bases align to TRBD2. Germline CDR1 and CDR2: MNHEY and SVGAGI. V was clipped by 0 bases and J by 4 bases; unmatched bases: 16. There are 19 residues in the CDR3. This CDR3 is CASSYSERGPRERADTQYF. The CDR3 coding sequence is TGTGCCAGCAGTTACTCTGAGAGGGGACCGCGGGAGAGAGCAGATACGCAGTATTTT.

This clonotype was picked up one time. This sequence joins TRBV28 and TRBJ2-1; the D call may be TRBD1 or TRBD2 (5 bases each). The J call is doubtful: the DNA matches TRBJ2-7 better. The germline CDR1 and CDR2 sequences are MDHEN and SYDVKM. The CDR3 totals 14 residues. The CDR3 coding sequence is TGTGCCAGCAGTTTAAGGGACGGGGACTACGAGCAGTACTTC. Protein sequence: CASSLRDGDYEQYF.

This chain links TRBV11-2 with TRBJ2-7; D remains unclear. V lost 5 bases, J lost 3 bases, and 8 bases lay in between. This CDR3 contains 12 residues. CDR1 is SGHAT and CDR2 is FQNNGV in the germline V gene. The CDR3 nucleotides read TGTGCCAGCAGCCGGGCCCTCTACGAGCAGTACTTC. Translating gives CASSRALYEQYF. Complete variable domain (other parts from reference TRBV11-2 and TRBJ2-7): EAGVAQSPRYKIIEKRQSVAFWCNPISGHATLYWYQQILGQGPKLLIQFQNNGVVDDSQLPKDRFSAERLKGVDSTLKIQPAKLEDSAVYLCASSRALYEQYFGPGTRLTVT.

This clonotype occurred a few times. This sequence joins TRBV28 and TRBJ2-5, with 9 bases matching TRBD2. The CDR3 covers 14 residues. V shed 8 bases, J shed 7 bases, and the junction held 11 bases outside the gene matches. Germline lookup yields CDR1 MDHEN and CDR2 SYDVKM. Here the CDR3 DNA reads TGTGCCAGCGGGCTAGCGGGGTTTAAGAGGACCCAGTACTTC. Translation: CASGLAGFKRTQYF.

The genes are TRBV5-1 and TRBJ1-1; the D is unclear. The CDR3 sequence is 12 residues long. The germline gives CDR1 SGHRS, CDR2 YFSETQ. Trimming removed 7 bases from V and 10 bases from J, with 17 bases in between. The CDR3 region is CASRDGDSGAFF. The CDR3, as DNA: TGCGCCAGCCGTGACGGGGATTCGGGAGCTTTCTTT.

This clonotype has a handful of counts. This sequence joins TRBV5-1 and TRBJ2-5; D might be TRBD2 (5 bases). The J call may be incorrect, as the DNA end agrees better with TRBJ2-1. Germline values: CDR1 SGHRS, CDR2 YFSETQ. The CDR3 covers 13 residues. CDR3 in amino acids: CASSLEAGVKQFF. The CDR3 nucleotides read TGCGCCAGCAGCTTGGAGGCCGGGGTGAAGCAGTTCTTC.

J is TRBJ2-5 and V is TRBV27; TRBD2 might be the D (6 bases). The CDR3 length is 16 residues. The V end was cut by 5 bases, the J end by 11 bases, with 27 bases between. CDR1 is MNHEY, CDR2 SMNVEV, per germline (reference sequence). The CDR3 region has the DNA TGTGCCAGCAGTCCCCAAAGAGAGCTAGCGAGTGGGGAGCAGTACTTC. It encodes CASSPQRELASGEQYF.

This clonotype was seen a few times. J is TRBJ1-1 and V is TRBV29-1; D remains unclear. V dropped 5 bases and J dropped 4 bases, with 14 bases sitting between them. Germline loops: CDR1 SQVTM, CDR2 ANQGSEA. The CDR3 length is 13 residues. The CDR3 bases are TGCAGCGTTCCCGGACCTCTGGGCACTGAAGCTTTCTTT. This sequence encodes CSVPGPLGTEAFF.

The genes are TRBV4-1 and TRBJ1-5, with TRBD1 matching over 7 bases. Trimming took 4 bases from V and 4 from J; bases not matched to a gene: 7. This CDR3 comprises 15 residues. Germline loops: CDR1 MGHRA, CDR2 YSYEKL. CDR3 amino acids: CASSLLQGQNQPQHF. CDR3 coding DNA: TGCGCCAGCAGCCTTCTACAGGGGCAAAATCAGCCCCAGCATTTT.

The sample holds one count of this clonotype. The V call is TRBV27, the J call TRBJ2-5; 7 positions agree with TRBD2. The germline CDR1 and CDR2 sequences are MNHEY and SMNVEV (reference sequence). V dropped 6 bases and J dropped 4; count of bases not matched to a gene: 5. The CDR3 covers 13 residues. CDR3: CASRREWGETQYF. The CDR3, as DNA: TGTGCCAGCAGGCGGGAGTGGGGAGAGACCCAGTACTTC.

This chain connects TRBV5-1 to TRBJ2-1, with 7 bases matching TRBD2. This CDR3 is 16 amino acids long. Unmatched junction bases numbered 9, after V lost 5 bases and J lost 1 base. CDR1 and CDR2 (germline): SGHRS, YFSETQ. Here the CDR3 reads CASRNQAGRSYNEQFF. CDR3 DNA sequence: TGCGCCAGCAGGAACCAAGCGGGAAGGTCCTACAATGAGCAGTTCTTC.

Only a few counts were recorded for this clonotype. The chain recombines TRBV20-1 with TRBJ2-5; no clear D. The J call may be in error: the DNA end matches TRBJ2-1 better. This CDR3 is built from 13 residues. Looked up from germline, CDR1 is DFQATT and CDR2 is SNEGSKA (reference sequence). The CDR3 region is CSARGFFVTEQFF. CDR3 DNA sequence: TGCAGTGCTAGAGGATTCTTCGTTACTGAGCAGTTCTTC.

Only a few counts were recorded for this clonotype. The CDR3 reads CASSAGTGGSGANVLTF. Written as DNA, the CDR3 is TGCGCCAGCAGCGCCGGGACAGGGGGATCTGGGGCCAACGTCCTGACTTTC. V and J are TRBV5-1 and TRBJ2-6, with 11 bases lining up with TRBD1. Trimming cost V 4 bases and J 1 base; bases outside gene matches: 4. Germline V gene sequence: CDR1 SGHRS, CDR2 YFSETQ. The CDR3 runs to 17 residues.